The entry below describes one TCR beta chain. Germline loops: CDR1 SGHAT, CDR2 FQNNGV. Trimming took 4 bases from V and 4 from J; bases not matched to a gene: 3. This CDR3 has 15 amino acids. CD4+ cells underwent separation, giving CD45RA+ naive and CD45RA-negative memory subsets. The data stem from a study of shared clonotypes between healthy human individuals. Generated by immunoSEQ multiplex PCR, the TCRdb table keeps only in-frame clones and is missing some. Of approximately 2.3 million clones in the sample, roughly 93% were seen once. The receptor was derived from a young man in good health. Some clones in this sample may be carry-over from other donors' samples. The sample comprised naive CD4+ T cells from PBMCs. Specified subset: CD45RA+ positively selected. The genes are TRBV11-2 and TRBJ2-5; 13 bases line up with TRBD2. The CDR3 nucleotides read TGTGCCAGCAGCTCGGGACTAGCGGGAAGAGAGACCCAGTACTTC. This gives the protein CASSSGLAGRETQYF.